Detailed here is one T cell receptor (beta chain). Other DNA variants within this sample encode the same CDR3. The data belong to a study of shared clonotypes between healthy human individuals. Study information: Donors were two women and a few men aged 18 to 49.

For each subset, genomic DNA was distributed in equal portions over several immunoSEQ plates. Tens of thousands of T cell genomes, or about 290 ng DNA, went into unsorted PBMC replicate PCRs. Using immunoSEQ multiplex PCR, the repertoire was profiled, and TCRdb retains in-frame clones only, with some absent. The sample gives 530,000 or so clones, 60% to 80% of which show up once; 9.5% to 15% is in the top ten. CDR1 is SGDLS and CDR2 is YYNGEE in the germline V gene. The CDR3 is 14 amino acids. The V gene lost 2 bases and the J gene lost 2 bases, with 9 bases spanning the gap. In unsorted samples, genomic DNA was obtained using 100 million or so PBMCs.

The receptor's source is a woman in her forties in good health. Some clones in this sample may be carry-over from other donors' samples. Sequenced material: PBMCs. The chain uses TRBV9 and TRBJ2-3, with a weak D call TRBD2 (6 bases). CDR3 in DNA: TGTGCCAGCAGCGTTGCGGGATCCACAGATACGCAGTATTTT. The encoded protein is CASSVAGSTDTQYF.